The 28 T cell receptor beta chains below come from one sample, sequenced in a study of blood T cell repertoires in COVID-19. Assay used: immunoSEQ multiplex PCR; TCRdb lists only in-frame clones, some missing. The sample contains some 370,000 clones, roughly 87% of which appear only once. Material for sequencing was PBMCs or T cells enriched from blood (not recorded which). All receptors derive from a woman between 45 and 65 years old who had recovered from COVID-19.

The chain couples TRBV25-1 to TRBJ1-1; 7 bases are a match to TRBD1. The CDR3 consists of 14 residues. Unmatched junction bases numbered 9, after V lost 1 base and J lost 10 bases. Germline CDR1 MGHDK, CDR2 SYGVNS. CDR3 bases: TGTGCCAGCAGTGAATCCAGCAGGCCAGGGGGAGCTTTCTTT. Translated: CASSESSRPGGAFF.

CDR3 region: CASSSGSWPFFEDTQYF. The CDR3 DNA reads TGTGCCAGCAGCTCGGGGAGCTGGCCCTTTTTCGAAGATACGCAGTATTTT. The rearrangement links TRBV5-6 to TRBJ2-3; weak D call: TRBD2 (5 bases). The ends were cut back, 3 bases at V and 5 bases at J, with 22 bases in the middle. CDR1 SGHDT and CDR2 YYEEEE come from the germline V gene. The CDR3 contains 17 residues.

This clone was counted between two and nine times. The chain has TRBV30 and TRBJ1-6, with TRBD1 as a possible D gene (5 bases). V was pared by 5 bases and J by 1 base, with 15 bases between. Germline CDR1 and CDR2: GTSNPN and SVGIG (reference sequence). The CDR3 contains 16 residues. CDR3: CAWVASGGSYNSPLHF. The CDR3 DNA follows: TGTGCCTGGGTGGCTTCGGGGGGATCCTATAATTCACCCCTCCACTTT.

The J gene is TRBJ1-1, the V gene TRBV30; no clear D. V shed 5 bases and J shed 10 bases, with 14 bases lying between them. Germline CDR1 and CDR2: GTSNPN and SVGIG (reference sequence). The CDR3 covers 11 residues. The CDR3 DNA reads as TGTGCCTGGGCTTCTCGAGGAGTAGCTTTCTTT. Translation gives CAWASRGVAFF.

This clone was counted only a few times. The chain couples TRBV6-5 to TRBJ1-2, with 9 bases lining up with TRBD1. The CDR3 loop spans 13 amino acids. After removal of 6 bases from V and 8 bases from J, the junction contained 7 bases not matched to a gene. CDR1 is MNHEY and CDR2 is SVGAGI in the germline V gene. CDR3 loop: CASSQDRGRGYTF. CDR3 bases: TGTGCCAGCAGCCAGGACAGGGGCAGGGGCTACACCTTC.

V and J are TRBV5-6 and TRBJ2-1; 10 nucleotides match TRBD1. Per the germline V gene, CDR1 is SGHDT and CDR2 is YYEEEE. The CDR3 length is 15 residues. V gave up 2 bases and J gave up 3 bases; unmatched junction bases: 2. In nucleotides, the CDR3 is TGTGCCAGCAGCTTAGGGGACAGGGGCTACAATGAGCAGTTCTTC. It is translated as CASSLGDRGYNEQFF. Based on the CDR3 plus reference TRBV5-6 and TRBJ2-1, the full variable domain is DAGVTQSPTHLIKTRGQQVTLRCSPKSGHDTVSWYQQALGQGPQFIFQYYEEEERQRGNFPDRFSGHQFPNYSSELNVNALLLGDSALYLCASSLGDRGYNEQFFGPGTRLTVL.

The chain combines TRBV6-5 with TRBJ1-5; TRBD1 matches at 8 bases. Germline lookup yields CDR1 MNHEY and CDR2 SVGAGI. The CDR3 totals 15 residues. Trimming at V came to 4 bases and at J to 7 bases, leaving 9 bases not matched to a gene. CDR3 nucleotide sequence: TGTGCCAGCAGTTCACACCAGGGGGCAGGACAGCCCCAGCATTTT. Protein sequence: CASSSHQGAGQPQHF.

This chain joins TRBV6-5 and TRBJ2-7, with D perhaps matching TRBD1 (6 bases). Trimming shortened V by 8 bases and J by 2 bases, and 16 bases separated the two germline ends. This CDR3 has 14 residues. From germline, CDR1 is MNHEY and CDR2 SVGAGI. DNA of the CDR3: TGTGCCAGCCGCCCCAGCGGACAGACCTACGAGCAGTACTTC. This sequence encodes CASRPSGQTYEQYF.

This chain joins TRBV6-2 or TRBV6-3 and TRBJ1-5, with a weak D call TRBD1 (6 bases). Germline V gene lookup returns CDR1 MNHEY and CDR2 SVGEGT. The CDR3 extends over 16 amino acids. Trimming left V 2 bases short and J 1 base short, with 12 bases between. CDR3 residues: CASSYGQILSNQPQHF. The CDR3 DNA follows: TGTGCCAGCAGTTACGGACAGATATTGAGCAATCAGCCCCAGCATTTT.

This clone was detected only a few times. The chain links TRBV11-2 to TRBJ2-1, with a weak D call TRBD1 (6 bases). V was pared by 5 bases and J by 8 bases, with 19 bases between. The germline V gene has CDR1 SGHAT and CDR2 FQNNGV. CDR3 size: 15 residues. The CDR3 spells CASSPTGLVRDEQFF. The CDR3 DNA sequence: TGTGCCAGCAGCCCCACAGGGTTAGTCCGCGATGAGCAGTTCTTC.

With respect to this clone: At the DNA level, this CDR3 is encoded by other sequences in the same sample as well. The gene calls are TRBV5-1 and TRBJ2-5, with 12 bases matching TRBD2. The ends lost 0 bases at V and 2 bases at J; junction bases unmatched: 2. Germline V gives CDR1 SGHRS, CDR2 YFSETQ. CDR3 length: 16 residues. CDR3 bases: TGCGCCAGCAGCTTGGCGCTAGCGGGAGGGCAAGAGACCCAGTACTTC. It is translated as CASSLALAGGQETQYF.

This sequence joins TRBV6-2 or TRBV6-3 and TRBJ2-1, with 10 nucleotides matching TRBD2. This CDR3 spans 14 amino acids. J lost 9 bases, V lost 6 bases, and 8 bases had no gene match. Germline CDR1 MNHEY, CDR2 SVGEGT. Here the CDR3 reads CASRPSGSDSEQFF. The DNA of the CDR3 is TGTGCCAGCAGGCCTAGCGGGAGTGATAGTGAGCAGTTCTTC.

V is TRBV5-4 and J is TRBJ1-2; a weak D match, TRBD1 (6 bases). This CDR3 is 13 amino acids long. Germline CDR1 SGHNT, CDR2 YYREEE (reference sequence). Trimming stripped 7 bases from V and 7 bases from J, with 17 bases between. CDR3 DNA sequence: TGTGCCAGCCACGAAGGTAACAGGGCTGGCTACACCTTC. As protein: CASHEGNRAGYTF.

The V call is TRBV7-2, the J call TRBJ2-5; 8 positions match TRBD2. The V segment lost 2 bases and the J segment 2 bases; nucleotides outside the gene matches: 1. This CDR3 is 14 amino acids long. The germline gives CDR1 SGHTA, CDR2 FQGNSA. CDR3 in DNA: TGTGCCAGCAGCTTACCTAGCGGGCAAGAGACCCAGTACTTC. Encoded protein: CASSLPSGQETQYF.

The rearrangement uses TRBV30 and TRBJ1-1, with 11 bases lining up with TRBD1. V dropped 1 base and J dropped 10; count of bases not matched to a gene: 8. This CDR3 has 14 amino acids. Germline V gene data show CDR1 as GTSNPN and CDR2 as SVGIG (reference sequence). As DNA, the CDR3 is TGTGCCTGGAGTGGGGGACAGGGGGGACGGGTAGCTTTCTTT. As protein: CAWSGGQGGRVAFF.

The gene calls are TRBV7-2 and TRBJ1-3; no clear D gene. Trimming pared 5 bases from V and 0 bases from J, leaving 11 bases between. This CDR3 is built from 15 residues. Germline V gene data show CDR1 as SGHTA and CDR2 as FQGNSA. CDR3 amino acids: CASSAGRGSGNTIYF. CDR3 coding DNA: TGTGCCAGCAGCGCCGGACGGGGCTCTGGAAACACCATATATTTT.

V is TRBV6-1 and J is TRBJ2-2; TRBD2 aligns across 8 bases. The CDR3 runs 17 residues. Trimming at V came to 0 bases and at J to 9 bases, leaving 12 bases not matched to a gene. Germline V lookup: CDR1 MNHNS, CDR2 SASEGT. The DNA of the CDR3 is TGTGCCAGCAGTGAAGCGCGCACTCTAGCGGGTACGCGGGAGCTGTTTTTT. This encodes CASSEARTLAGTRELFF.

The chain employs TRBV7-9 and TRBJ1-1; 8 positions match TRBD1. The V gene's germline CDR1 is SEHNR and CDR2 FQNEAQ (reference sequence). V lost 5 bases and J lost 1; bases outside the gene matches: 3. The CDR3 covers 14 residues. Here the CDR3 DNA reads TGTGCCAGCAGCCCAGACAGGGGGAACACTGAAGCTTTCTTT. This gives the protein CASSPDRGNTEAFF.

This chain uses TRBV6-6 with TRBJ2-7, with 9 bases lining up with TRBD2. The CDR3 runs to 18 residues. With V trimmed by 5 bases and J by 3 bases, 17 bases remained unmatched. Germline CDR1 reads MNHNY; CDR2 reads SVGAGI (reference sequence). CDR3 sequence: CASSQTPGAGGLNYEQYF. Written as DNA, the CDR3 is TGTGCCAGCAGTCAAACCCCAGGGGCGGGGGGGCTTAACTACGAGCAGTACTTC.

In nucleotides, the CDR3 is TGTGCCAGCAGTTTCCCGGGGATGTCGGAAAAACTGTTTTTT. Its protein is CASSFPGMSEKLFF. The chain employs TRBV28 and TRBJ1-4; unclear D gene. Trimming removed 3 bases from V and 8 bases from J, with 13 bases in between. This CDR3 is 14 amino acids long. CDR1 and CDR2 (germline): MDHEN, SYDVKM. The whole variable domain, remainder taken from reference TRBV28 and TRBJ1-4, is DVKVTQSSRYLVKRTGEKVFLECVQDMDHENMFWYRQDPGLGLRLIYFSYDVKMKEKGDIPEGYSVSREKKERFSLILESASTNQTSMYLCASSFPGMSEKLFFGSGTQLSVL.

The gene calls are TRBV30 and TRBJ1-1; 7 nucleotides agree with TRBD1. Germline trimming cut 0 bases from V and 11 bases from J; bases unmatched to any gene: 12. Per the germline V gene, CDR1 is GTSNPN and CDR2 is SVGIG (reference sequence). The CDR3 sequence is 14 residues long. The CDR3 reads CAWSVLEGAGSAFF. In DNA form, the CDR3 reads TGTGCCTGGAGTGTACTCGAGGGGGCAGGCTCTGCTTTCTTT.

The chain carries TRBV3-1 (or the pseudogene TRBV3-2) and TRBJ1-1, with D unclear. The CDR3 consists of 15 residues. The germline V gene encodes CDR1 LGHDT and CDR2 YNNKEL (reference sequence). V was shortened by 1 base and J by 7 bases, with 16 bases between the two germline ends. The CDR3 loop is CASSQGWREVGEAFF. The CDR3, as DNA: TGTGCCAGCAGCCAAGGCTGGCGGGAGGTCGGTGAAGCTTTCTTT.

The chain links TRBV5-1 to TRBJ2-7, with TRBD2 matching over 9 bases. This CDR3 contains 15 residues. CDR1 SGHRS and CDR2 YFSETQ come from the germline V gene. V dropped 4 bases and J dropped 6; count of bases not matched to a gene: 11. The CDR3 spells CASSPLAGVAGEQYF. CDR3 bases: TGCGCCAGCAGCCCCTTAGCGGGAGTTGCCGGCGAGCAGTACTTC.

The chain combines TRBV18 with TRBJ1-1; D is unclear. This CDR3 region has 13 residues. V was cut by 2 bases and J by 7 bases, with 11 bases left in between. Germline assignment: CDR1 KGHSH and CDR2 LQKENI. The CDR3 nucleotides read TGTGCCAGCTCACCAGCAACTATACATGAAGCTTTCTTT. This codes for CASSPATIHEAFF.

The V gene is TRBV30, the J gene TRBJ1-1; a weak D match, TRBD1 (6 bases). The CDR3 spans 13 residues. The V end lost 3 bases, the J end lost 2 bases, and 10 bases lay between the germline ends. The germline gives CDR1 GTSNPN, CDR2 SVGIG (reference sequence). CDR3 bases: TGTGCCTGGAGCCGACAGGATAACACTGAAGCTTTCTTT. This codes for CAWSRQDNTEAFF.

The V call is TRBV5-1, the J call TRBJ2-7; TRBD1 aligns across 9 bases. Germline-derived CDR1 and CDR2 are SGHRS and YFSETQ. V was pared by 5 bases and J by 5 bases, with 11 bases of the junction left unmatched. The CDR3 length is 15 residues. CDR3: CASRVTGTGSHEQYF. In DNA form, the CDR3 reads TGCGCCAGCAGAGTTACCGGGACAGGGTCCCACGAGCAGTACTTC.

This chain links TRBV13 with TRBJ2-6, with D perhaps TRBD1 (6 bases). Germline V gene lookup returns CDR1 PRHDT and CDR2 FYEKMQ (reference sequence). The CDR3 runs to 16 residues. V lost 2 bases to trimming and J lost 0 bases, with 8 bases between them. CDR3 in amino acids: CASSLNRVSGANVLTF. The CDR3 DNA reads TGTGCCAGCAGCTTAAACAGGGTCTCTGGGGCCAACGTCCTGACTTTC.

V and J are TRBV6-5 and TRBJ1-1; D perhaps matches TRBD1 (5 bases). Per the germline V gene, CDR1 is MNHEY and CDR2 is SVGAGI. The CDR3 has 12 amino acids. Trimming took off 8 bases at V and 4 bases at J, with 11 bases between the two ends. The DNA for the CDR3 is TGTGCCAGCGGCTTGGGGGGCACTGAAGCTTTCTTT. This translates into CASGLGGTEAFF.